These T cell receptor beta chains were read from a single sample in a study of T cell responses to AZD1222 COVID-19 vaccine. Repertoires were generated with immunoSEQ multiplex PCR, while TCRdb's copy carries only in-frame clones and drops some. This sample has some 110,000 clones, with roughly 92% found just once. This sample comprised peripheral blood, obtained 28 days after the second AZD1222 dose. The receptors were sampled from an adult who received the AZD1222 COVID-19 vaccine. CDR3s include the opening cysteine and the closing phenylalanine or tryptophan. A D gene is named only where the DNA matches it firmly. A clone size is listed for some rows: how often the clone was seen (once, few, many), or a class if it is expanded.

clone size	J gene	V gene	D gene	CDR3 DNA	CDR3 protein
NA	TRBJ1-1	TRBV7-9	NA	TGTGCCAGCAACCTAGAGAACACTGAAGCTTTCTTT	CASNLENTEAFF
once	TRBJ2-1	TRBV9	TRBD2	TGTGCCAGCAGCGCACGACTAGCGGAGTCCTACAATGAGCAGTTCTTC	CASSARLAESYNEQFF
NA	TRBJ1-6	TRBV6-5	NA	TGTGCCAGCAGTTACTCCCAGGGACGTTCACCCCTCCACTTT	CASSYSQGRSPLHF
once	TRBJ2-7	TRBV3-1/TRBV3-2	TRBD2	TGTGCCAGCAGCCCTACTAGCGGGAGTCTCGAGCAGTACTTC	CASSPTSGSLEQYF
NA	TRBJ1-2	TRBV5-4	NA	TGTGCCAGCAGCTTGATATTTAGCTATGGCTACACCTTC	CASSLIFSYGYTF
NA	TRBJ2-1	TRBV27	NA	TGTGCCAGCAGTCTACAGGTAAATAGGAATGAGCAGTTCTTC	CASSLQVNRNEQFF
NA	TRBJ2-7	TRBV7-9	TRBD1	TGTGCCAGCAGCTTAGGACAGGGGGGCTACGAGCAGTACTTC	CASSLGQGGYEQYF
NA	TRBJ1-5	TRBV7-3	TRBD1	TGTGCCAGCAGCATCCCGGGACAGGGGCCCTATAGCAATCAGCCCCAGCATTTT	CASSIPGQGPYSNQPQHF
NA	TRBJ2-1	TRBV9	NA	TGTGCCAGCAGCTCCTACGGGGCTTACAATGAGCAGTTCTTC	CASSSYGAYNEQFF
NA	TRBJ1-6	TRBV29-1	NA	TGCAGCGTCCAATCGGTTGGGGAGGTTGATTCACCCCTCCACTTT	CSVQSVGEVDSPLHF
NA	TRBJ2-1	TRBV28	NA	TGTGCCAGCAGTATAGAGAGCTCCTACAATGAGCAGTTCTTC	CASSIESSYNEQFF
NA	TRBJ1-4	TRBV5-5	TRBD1	TGTGCCAGCAGCCTTAACACAGGGGCCAATGAAAAACTGTTTTTT	CASSLNTGANEKLFF
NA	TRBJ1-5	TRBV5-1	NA	TGCGCCAGCAGCTTAAACCCCCCTGGGGAGGCGACAAATCAGCCCCAGCATTTT	CASSLNPPGEATNQPQHF
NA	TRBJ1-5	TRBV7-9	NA	TGTGCCAGCAGCTCCGTGGGCCAGCCCCAGCATTTT	CASSSVGQPQHF
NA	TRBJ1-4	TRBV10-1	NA	TGCGCCAGCAGTGAAGGGTCAACTAATGAAAAACTGTTTTTT	CASSEGSTNEKLFF
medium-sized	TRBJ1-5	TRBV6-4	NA	TGTGCCAGCAGTTTAGGGGAGAATCAGCCCCAGCATTTT	CASSLGENQPQHF
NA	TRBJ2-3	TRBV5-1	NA	TGCGCCAGCAGCTTGGAGATCTTGGGGCCGGGCGCAGATACGCAGTATTTT	CASSLEILGPGADTQYF
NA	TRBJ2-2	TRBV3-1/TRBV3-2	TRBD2	TGTGCCAGCAGCCAAGTCGCGGGGGACACCGGGGAGCTGTTTTTT	CASSQVAGDTGELFF
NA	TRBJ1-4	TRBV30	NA	TGTGCCGGTGTAATAATGGACAGCTCAGGAAAACTGTTTTTT	CAGVIMDSSGKLFF
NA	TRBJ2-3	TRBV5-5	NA	TGTGCCAGCAGCTTGGCGGCGGGGCACACAGATACGCAGTATTTT	CASSLAAGHTDTQYF